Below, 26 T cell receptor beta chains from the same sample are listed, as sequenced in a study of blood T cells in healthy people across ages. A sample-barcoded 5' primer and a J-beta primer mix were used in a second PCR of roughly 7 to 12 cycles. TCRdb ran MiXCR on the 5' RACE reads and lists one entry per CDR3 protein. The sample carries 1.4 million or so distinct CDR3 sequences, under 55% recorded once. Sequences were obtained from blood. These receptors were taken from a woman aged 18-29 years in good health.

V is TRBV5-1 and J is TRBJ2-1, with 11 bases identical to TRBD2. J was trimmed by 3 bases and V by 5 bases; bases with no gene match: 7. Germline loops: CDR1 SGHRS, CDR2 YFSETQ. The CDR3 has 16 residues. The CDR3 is CASREELAGVYNEQFF. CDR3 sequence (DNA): TGCGCCAGCAGAGAAGAACTAGCGGGGGTCTACAATGAGCAGTTCTTC.

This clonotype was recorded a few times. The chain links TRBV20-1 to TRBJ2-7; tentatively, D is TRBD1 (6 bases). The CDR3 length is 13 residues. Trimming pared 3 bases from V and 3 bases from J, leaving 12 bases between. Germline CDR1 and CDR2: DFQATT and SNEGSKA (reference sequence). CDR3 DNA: TGCAGTGCTAGGGGCAGGGGCTACTACGAGCAGTACTTC. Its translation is CSARGRGYYEQYF.

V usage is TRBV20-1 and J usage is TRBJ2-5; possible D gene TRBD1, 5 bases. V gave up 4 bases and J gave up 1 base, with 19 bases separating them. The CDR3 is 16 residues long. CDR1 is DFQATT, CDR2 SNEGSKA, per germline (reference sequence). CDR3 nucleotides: TGCAGTGCTAAGTCCTCCGGAGCAGGGATCCAAGAGACCCAGTACTTC. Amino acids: CSAKSSGAGIQETQYF.

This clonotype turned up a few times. In DNA form, the CDR3 reads TGCGCCAGCAGCCAAGTCGGGCTCGGCGGGGGACTAGCGGGAGGTTGGTCCTACAATGAGCAGTTCTTC. Residues: CASSQVGLGGGLAGGWSYNEQFF. The chain has TRBV4-3 and TRBJ2-1, with 15 bases that match TRBD2. Looked up from germline, CDR1 is LGHNA and CDR2 is YSLEER. This CDR3 spans 23 amino acids. Trimming removed 1 base from V and 1 base from J; junction bases left unmatched: 17.

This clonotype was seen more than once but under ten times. CDR3 sequence reads: CASSFGAPGETQYF. In DNA, the CDR3 is TGTGCCAGCAGTTTCGGGGCCCCGGGGGAGACCCAGTACTTC. This chain joins TRBV27 and TRBJ2-5; possibly TRBD1 or TRBD2 for D (5 bases each). The CDR3 loop spans 14 amino acids. Germline assignment: CDR1 MNHEY and CDR2 SMNVEV (reference sequence). Trimming removed 3 bases from V and 5 bases from J, with 13 bases in between.

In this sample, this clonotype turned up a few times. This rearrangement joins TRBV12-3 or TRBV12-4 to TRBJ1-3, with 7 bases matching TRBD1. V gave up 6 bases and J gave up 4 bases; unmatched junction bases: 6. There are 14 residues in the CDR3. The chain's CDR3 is CASRLQGLGNTIYF. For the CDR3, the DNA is TGTGCCAGCAGACTACAGGGGTTGGGAAACACCATATATTTT.

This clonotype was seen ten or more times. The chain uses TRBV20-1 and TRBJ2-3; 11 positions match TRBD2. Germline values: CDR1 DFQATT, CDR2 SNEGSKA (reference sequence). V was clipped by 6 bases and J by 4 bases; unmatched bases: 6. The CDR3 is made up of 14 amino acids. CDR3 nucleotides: TGCAGTGCGATAAGACTAGCGGGGTCAGATACGCAGTATTTT. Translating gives CSAIRLAGSDTQYF.

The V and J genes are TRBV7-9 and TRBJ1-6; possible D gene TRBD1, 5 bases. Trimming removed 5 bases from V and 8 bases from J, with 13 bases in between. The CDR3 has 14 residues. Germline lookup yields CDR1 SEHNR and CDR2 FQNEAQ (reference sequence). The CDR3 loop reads CASSNRQSYSPLHF. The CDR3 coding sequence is TGTGCCAGCAGCAATAGACAGAGCTATTCACCCCTCCACTTT.

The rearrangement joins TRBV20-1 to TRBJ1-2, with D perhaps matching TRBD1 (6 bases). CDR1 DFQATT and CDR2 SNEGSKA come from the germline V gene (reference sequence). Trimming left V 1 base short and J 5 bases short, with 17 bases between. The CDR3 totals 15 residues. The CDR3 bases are TGCAGTGCTAGAGCCGATTTTTCAGGGGCTTATGGCTACACCTTC. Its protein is CSARADFSGAYGYTF.

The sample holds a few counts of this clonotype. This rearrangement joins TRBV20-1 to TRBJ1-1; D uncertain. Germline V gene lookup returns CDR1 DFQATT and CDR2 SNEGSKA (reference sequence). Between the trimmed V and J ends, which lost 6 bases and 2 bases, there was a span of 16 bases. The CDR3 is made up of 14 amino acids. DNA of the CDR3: TGCAGTGCGACTCTAGACGGACGTAACACTGAAGCTTTCTTT. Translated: CSATLDGRNTEAFF.

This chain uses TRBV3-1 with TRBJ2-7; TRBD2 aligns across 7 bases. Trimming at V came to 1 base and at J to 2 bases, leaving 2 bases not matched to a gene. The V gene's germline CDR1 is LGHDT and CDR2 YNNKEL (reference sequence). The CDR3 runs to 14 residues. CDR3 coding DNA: TGTGCCAGCAGCCAAGCACTAGCGCCCTACGAGCAGTACTTC. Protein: CASSQALAPYEQYF.

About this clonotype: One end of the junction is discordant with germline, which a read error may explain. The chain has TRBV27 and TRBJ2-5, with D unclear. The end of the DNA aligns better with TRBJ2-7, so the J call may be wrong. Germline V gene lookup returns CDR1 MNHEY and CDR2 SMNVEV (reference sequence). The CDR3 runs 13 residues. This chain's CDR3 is CASSVSRDNEQYF. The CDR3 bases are TGTGCCAGCAGTGTATCGAGAGACAACGAGCAGTACTTC.

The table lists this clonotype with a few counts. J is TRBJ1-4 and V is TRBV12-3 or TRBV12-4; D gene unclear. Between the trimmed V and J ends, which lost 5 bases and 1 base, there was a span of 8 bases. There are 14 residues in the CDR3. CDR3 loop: CASSVVGTNEKLFF. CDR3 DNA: TGTGCCAGCAGTGTGGTGGGAACTAATGAAAAACTGTTTTTT.

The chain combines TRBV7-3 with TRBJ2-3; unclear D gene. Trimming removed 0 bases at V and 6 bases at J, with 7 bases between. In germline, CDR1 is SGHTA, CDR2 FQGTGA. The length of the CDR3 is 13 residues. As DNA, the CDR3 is TGTGCCAGCAGCTTAACCTCGATGGATACGCAGTATTTT. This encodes CASSLTSMDTQYF. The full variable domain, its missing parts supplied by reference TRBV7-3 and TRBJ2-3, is GAGVSQTPSNKVTEKGKYVELRCDPISGHTALYWYRQSLGQGPEFLIYFQGTGAADDSGLPNDRFFAVRPEGSVSTLKIQRTERGDSAVYLCASSLTSMDTQYFGPGTRLTVL.

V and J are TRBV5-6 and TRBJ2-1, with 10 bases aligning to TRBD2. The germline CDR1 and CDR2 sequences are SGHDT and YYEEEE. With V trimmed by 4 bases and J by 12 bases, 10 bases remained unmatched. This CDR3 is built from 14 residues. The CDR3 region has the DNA TGTGCCAGCAGCACAGGACTAGCGGCAATTCGGCAGTTCTTC. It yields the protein CASSTGLAAIRQFF.

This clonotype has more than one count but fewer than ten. Here the CDR3 reads CASSSRQLRYGYTF. The CDR3 DNA sequence: TGTGCCAGCAGTTCTAGACAGCTCCGCTATGGCTACACCTTC. J is TRBJ1-2 and V is TRBV12-3 or TRBV12-4; D possibly corresponds to TRBD1 (5 bases). This CDR3 region has 14 residues. V was pared by 4 bases and J by 4 bases, with 13 bases between.

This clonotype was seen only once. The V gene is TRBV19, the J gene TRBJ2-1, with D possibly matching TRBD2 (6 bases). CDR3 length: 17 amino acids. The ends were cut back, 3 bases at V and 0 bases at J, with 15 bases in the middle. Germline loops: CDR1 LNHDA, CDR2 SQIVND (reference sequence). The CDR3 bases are TGTGCCAGTAGTATTGGGGGGTGGTCTAACTCCTACAATGAGCAGTTCTTC. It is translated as CASSIGGWSNSYNEQFF.

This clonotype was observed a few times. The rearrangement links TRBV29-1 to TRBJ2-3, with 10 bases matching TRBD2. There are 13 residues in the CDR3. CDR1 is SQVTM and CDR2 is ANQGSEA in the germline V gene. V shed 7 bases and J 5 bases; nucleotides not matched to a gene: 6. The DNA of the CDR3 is TGCAGCGGGAGCGGGAGGGCGATAGATACGCAGTATTTT. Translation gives CSGSGRAIDTQYF.

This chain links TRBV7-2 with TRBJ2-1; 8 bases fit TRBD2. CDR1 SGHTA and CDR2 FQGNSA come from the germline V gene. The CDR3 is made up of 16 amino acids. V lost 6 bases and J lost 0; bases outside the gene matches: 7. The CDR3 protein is CASSPSGGHSYNEQFF. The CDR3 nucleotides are TGTGCCAGCAGTCCAAGCGGGGGCCACTCCTACAATGAGCAGTTCTTC.

CDR3 coding DNA: TGCAGTGCTAGTAACGTGGGGGTGGATGAAAAACTGTTTTTT. Its protein product is CSASNVGVDEKLFF. The chain has TRBV20-1 and TRBJ1-4; D is perhaps TRBD1 (5 bases). CDR3 length equals 14 residues. Germline CDR1 reads DFQATT; CDR2 reads SNEGSKA (reference sequence). V shed 3 bases and J shed 6 bases, with 14 bases lying between them.

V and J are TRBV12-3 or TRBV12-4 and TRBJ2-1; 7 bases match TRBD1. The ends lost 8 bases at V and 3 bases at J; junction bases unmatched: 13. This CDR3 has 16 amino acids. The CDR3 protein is CASYRGGTGDYNEQFF. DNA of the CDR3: TGTGCCAGCTACCGCGGCGGCACAGGGGACTACAATGAGCAGTTCTTC.

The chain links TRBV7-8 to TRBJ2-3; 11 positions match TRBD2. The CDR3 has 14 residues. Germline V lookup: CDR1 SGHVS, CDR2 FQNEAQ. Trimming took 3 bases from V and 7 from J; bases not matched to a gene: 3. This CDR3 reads CASSLGLAANTQYF. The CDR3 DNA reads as TGTGCCAGCAGCTTGGGACTAGCGGCAAATACGCAGTATTTT.

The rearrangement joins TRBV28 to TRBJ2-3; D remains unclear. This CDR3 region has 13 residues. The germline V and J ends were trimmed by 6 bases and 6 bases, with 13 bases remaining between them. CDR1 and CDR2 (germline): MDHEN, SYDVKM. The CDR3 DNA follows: TGTGCCAGCAGAAATCACAATGGGGATACGCAGTATTTT. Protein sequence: CASRNHNGDTQYF.

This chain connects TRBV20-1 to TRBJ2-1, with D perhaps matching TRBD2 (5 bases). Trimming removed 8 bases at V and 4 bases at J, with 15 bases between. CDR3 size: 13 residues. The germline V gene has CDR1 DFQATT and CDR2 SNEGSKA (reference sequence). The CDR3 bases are TGCAGTTCCAATAGCCGGGAATACAATGAGCAGTTCTTC. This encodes CSSNSREYNEQFF.

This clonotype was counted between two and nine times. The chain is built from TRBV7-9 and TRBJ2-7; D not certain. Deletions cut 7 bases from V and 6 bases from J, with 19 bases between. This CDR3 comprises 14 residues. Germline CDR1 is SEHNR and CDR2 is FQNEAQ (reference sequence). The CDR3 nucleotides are TGTGCCAGCACCTTTCAAGAAAACTTACTCGAGCAGTACTTC. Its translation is CASTFQENLLEQYF.

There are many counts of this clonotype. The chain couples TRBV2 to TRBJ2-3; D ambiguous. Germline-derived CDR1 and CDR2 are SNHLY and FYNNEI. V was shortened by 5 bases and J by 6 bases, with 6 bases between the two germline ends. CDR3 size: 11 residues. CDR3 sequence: CASSPWDTQYF. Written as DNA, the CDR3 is TGTGCCAGCAGTCCTTGGGATACGCAGTATTTT.